The TCR beta chain described here comes from a study of blood T cells in healthy people across ages. Study-wide results and caveats: Not knowing donor CMV status may have confounded expanded clonotype changes. Observed TCR beta diversity per million T cells went down as age went up. This fall followed a roughly linear course with age.

Each donor's blood draw was roughly 10 milliliters of peripheral blood. Primed by a sample-barcoded 5' primer and a J-beta primer mix, a second PCR proceeded for 7 to 11 cycles. A single record per CDR3 protein comes from TCRdb applying MiXCR to the 5' RACE reads. The sample lists about 650,000 distinct CDR3 sequences; around 50% were seen once. Comment on this clonotype: Its cognate antigen is unknown. With a much larger clone just one base away, this may be a read error.

The CDR3 contains 15 residues. Germline V lookup: CDR1 MGHRA, CDR2 YSYEKL. V gene TRBV4-1 combines with J gene TRBJ1-1; the D gene is possibly TRBD1 (5 bases). The TCR comes from a woman aged 80 or older in good health. Sequenced material: blood. CDR3 coding DNA: TGCGTCAGCAGCCCCCGTGCGCTGGGGACCGCTGAAGCTTTCTTT. It translates to CVSSPRALGTAEAFF.